The present T cell receptor (beta chain) was sequenced within a study of human T cells and chemical hapten exposure. CDR3 length: 15 residues. Germline V CDR1 and CDR2: SNHLY, FYNNEI. V was pared by 3 bases and J by 2 bases, with 11 bases between. TCRdb used MiXCR to reprocess the RACE reads, holding one entry per CDR3 protein. The sample records just over 350,000 distinct CDR3 sequences, just under 6.5% being singletons. The table lists this clonotype with many counts. The time point: patch test 2, 6 weeks after DPC sensitization. Treatment denoted: therapeutic diphenylcyclopropenone sensitization with weekly scalp DPC.

Sample: whole blood, taken in connection with sensitization to the hapten diphenylcyclopropenone (DPC). The chain combines TRBV2 with TRBJ1-5, with no clear D. The TCR comes from a woman aged 18-29 years with alopecia areata. Some clones in this sample may be carry-over from other donors' samples. CDR3 DNA sequence: TGTGCCAGCAGTGAGCCACCGGGCGGCAATCAGCCCCAGCATTTT. Protein product: CASSEPPGGNQPQHF.